This TCR beta chain was sequenced in a study of beta chain features in type 1 diabetes. About the study: In age, gender and cell yields, patients were similar to healthy donors.

Remarks on this clone: What it binds is not known.

Expressed TCRB transcripts were sequenced after all isolated RNA was converted to cDNA. Libraries were prepared by immunoSEQ multiplex PCR; TCRdb keeps only in-frame clonotypes and omits some of them. The table shows 200,000 to 300,000 clones, with roughly a tenth occurring only once. Findings of the study overall: Moderate yet significant TCRB CDR3 shortening was seen in Type 1 diabetes patients in all four CD4+ subsets. More deletions and fewer insertions at VDJ junctions were seen in type 1 diabetes patients.

Sequencing was performed on naive CD4+ T cells from blood. The clonotype originates from a man aged 30 to 45 with type 1 diabetes.

Written as DNA, the CDR3 is TGTGCCAGCTCAAACAGGGGGGAAGCTTACGAGCAGTACTTC. It codes for CASSNRGEAYEQYF. The chain carries TRBV18 and TRBJ2-7; 8 bases are shared with TRBD1. Germline CDR1 reads KGHSH; CDR2 reads LQKENI. Germline trimming cut 5 bases from V and 4 bases from J; bases unmatched to any gene: 7. This CDR3 region has 14 residues.